The 9 T cell receptor beta chains below were found in one sample sequenced in a study of blood T cell repertoires in COVID-19. Data came from immunoSEQ multiplex PCR; TCRdb stores just in-frame clones and leaves some out. The table lists around 83,000 clones, roughly 86% of them singletons. The specimen sequenced was peripheral blood. The receptors stem from a man older than 75 with active or convalescent COVID-19.

The V call is TRBV7-9, the J call TRBJ1-3; 10 bases are shared with TRBD1. J was trimmed by 0 bases and V by 3 bases; bases with no gene match: 2. The germline gives CDR1 SEHNR, CDR2 FQNEAQ (reference sequence). This CDR3 has 16 residues. CDR3 amino acids: CASSLDRGSSGNTIYF. DNA for the CDR3: TGTGCCAGCAGCTTGGACAGGGGGAGCTCTGGAAACACCATATATTTT.

This chain uses TRBV5-1 with TRBJ1-1; a possible D gene is TRBD1 (5 bases). Deletions cut 4 bases from V and 1 base from J, with 14 bases between. This CDR3 contains 15 residues. Germline-derived CDR1 and CDR2 are SGHRS and YFSETQ. The chain's CDR3 is CASSLLSTGNTEAFF. The CDR3 DNA follows: TGCGCCAGCAGCCTTCTTTCAACAGGGAACACTGAAGCTTTCTTT.

This chain uses TRBV20-1 with TRBJ2-2; D unclear. V shed 3 bases and J shed 9 bases, with 8 bases lying between them. The CDR3 is 11 residues long. The germline gives CDR1 DFQATT, CDR2 SNEGSKA (reference sequence). CDR3 residues: CSASGVRELFF. CDR3 in DNA: TGCAGTGCTAGCGGTGTCCGGGAGCTGTTTTTT.

V is TRBV9 and J is TRBJ1-5, with D perhaps matching TRBD1 (5 bases). V was pared by 3 bases and J by 3 bases, with 16 bases between. The CDR3 length is 16 residues. Looked up from germline, CDR1 is SGDLS and CDR2 is YYNGEE. CDR3 loop: CASSGPGRGNNQPQHF. DNA of the CDR3: TGTGCCAGCAGCGGACCGGGGCGGGGCAACAATCAGCCCCAGCATTTT.

By share, this clone ranks as medium-sized. The rearrangement links TRBV3-1 (or the pseudogene TRBV3-2) to TRBJ2-7; 7 bases match TRBD1. This CDR3 region has 16 residues. V shed 1 base, J shed 3 bases, and the junction held 9 bases outside the gene matches. From germline, CDR1 is LGHDT and CDR2 YNNKEL (reference sequence). The CDR3 nucleotides read TGTGCCAGCAGCCAAGCGTCCGGGACAGCAAGCTACGAGCAGTACGTC. Amino acid sequence: CASSQASGTASYEQYV.

The genes are TRBV6-2 or TRBV6-3 and TRBJ1-1, with a possible D match to TRBD1 (5 bases). Trimming left V 0 bases short and J 13 bases short, with 15 bases between. Germline V gene sequence: CDR1 MNHEY, CDR2 SVGEGT. This CDR3 comprises 13 residues. CDR3 sequence (DNA): TGTGCCAGCAGTTACTCGAGCCGGACATGGGGTTTCTTT. As protein: CASSYSSRTWGFF.

V and J are TRBV19 and TRBJ1-4, with D unresolved. The V gene's germline CDR1 is LNHDA and CDR2 SQIVND (reference sequence). Between the trimmed V and J ends, which lost 10 bases and 1 base, there was a span of 10 bases. This CDR3 has 13 residues. The CDR3 region has the DNA TGTGCCACTGCACAGAGAACTAATGAAAAACTGTTTTTT. It specifies CATAQRTNEKLFF. Looking up the rest from reference TRBV19 and TRBJ1-4 gives the full variable domain: DGGITQSPKYLFRKEGQNVTLSCEQNLNHDAMYWYRQDPGQGLRLIYYSQIVNDFQKGDIAEGYSVSREKKESFPLTVTSAQKNPTAFYLCATAQRTNEKLFFGSGTQLSVL.

A remark on this clone: At one end the junction does not follow the germline gene, possibly because of a read error. In DNA form, the CDR3 reads TGTGCCAGCAGATTAGACTACAACACCGGGGAGCTGTTTTTT. The encoded protein is CASRLDYNTGELFF. V usage is TRBV11-3 and J usage is TRBJ2-2; D possibly corresponds to TRBD2 (5 bases). Germline V gene sequence: CDR1 SGHNT, CDR2 YENEEA. CDR3 length: 14 amino acids.

Written as DNA, the CDR3 is TGTGCCAGCTCACCCCCCGGAGGGCTAGCCAAAAACATTCAGTACTTC. Translating it yields CASSPPGGLAKNIQYF. This chain uses TRBV18 with TRBJ2-4, with D possibly matching TRBD2 (6 bases). This CDR3 spans 16 amino acids. The germline V gene encodes CDR1 KGHSH and CDR2 LQKENI. V lost 3 bases and J lost 0, with 12 bases in between.